Listed below are T cell receptor beta chains from one sample, sequenced in a study of T cell repertoires in cytomegalovirus infection. Via MiXCR, TCRdb re-called the reads, giving one row per CDR3 protein. This table holds around 94,000 distinct CDR3 sequences, 15% to 20% found once. Sample: PBMCs. Receptor source: a human donor in good health (CMV status not recorded). Some clones in this sample may be carry-over from other donors' samples. Each CDR3 is given with its conserved first and last residue. The order of the fields is J gene, V gene, clone size, D gene, CDR3 DNA, CDR3 protein. D genes are given only for firm matches. Some rows have no size entry. The others give once, few or many, or a class for an expanded clone.

j_gene: TRBJ1-5
v_gene: TRBV7-2
abundance: many
d_gene: -
CDR3nt: TGTGCCAGCAGCTTAGCTGGGAGGCAGCCCCAGCATTTT
CDR3aa: CASSLAGRQPQHF

j_gene: TRBJ1-5
v_gene: TRBV7-8
abundance: many
d_gene: TRBD1
CDR3nt: TGTGCCAGCAGCTTAGATGACAGGGCGATCCATCAGCCCCAGCATTTT
CDR3aa: CASSLDDRAIHQPQHF

j_gene: TRBJ1-2
v_gene: TRBV5-5
abundance: few
d_gene: -
CDR3nt: TGTGCCAGCAGCTCTTGGTCCAACTATGGCTACACCTTC
CDR3aa: CASSSWSNYGYTF

j_gene: TRBJ1-1
v_gene: TRBV30
abundance: once
d_gene: -
CDR3nt: TGTGCTTCGGAATCGAACACTGAAGCTTTCTTT
CDR3aa: CASESNTEAFF

j_gene: TRBJ2-3
v_gene: TRBV7-6
abundance: many
d_gene: -
CDR3nt: TGTGCCAGCAGCTTTGGGCGGACAGGCACAGATACGCAGTATTTT
CDR3aa: CASSFGRTGTDTQYF

j_gene: TRBJ1-1
v_gene: TRBV7-3
abundance: many
d_gene: TRBD1
CDR3nt: TGTGCCAGCAGCAAGACAGGGGGCCACACTGAAGCTTTCTTT
CDR3aa: CASSKTGGHTEAFF

j_gene: TRBJ2-3
v_gene: TRBV23-1
abundance: few
d_gene: TRBD1
CDR3nt: TGCGCCAGCAGTCAATCCTGGGACAGGGGGCACTCCACAGATACGCAGTATTTT
CDR3aa: CASSQSWDRGHSTDTQYF

j_gene: TRBJ2-3
v_gene: TRBV20-1
abundance: few
d_gene: TRBD2
CDR3nt: TGCAGTGCTAGATCAAGCGGGGGGGCCCCGGATACGCAGTATTTT
CDR3aa: CSARSSGGAPDTQYF

j_gene: TRBJ1-1
v_gene: TRBV25-1
abundance: medium-sized
d_gene: -
CDR3nt: TGTGCCAGCAGTGAATTTACGGTGAACACTGAAGCTTTCTTT
CDR3aa: CASSEFTVNTEAFF

j_gene: TRBJ1-1
v_gene: TRBV6-5
abundance: -
d_gene: TRBD1
CDR3nt: TGTGCCAGCAGTCCCAGGACAGGGTCGTCGAACACTGAAGCTTTCTTT
CDR3aa: CASSPRTGSSNTEAFF

j_gene: TRBJ1-2
v_gene: TRBV5-4
abundance: few
d_gene: TRBD1
CDR3nt: TGTGCCAGCAGCGGGACAGGGAACCTTATCTATGGCTACACCTTC
CDR3aa: CASSGTGNLIYGYTF

j_gene: TRBJ2-2
v_gene: TRBV20-1
abundance: few
d_gene: -
CDR3nt: TGCAGTGCTAGAGCTAACTACGCGAACACCGGGGAGCTGTTTTTT
CDR3aa: CSARANYANTGELFF

j_gene: TRBJ1-2
v_gene: TRBV2
abundance: -
d_gene: -
CDR3nt: TGTGCCAGCAGTGATTGGTTGGAGGGTGGCTACACCTTC
CDR3aa: CASSDWLEGGYTF

j_gene: TRBJ1-1
v_gene: TRBV7-9
abundance: -
d_gene: -
CDR3nt: TGTGCCAGCAGCTTAGATGCCAGAAGGTTTACCCCCACTGAAGCTTTCTTT
CDR3aa: CASSLDARRFTPTEAFF

j_gene: TRBJ1-5
v_gene: TRBV12-3/TRBV12-4
abundance: many
d_gene: -
CDR3nt: TGTGCCAGCAGCCCACGTGGTAGCAATCAGCCCCAGCATTTT
CDR3aa: CASSPRGSNQPQHF

j_gene: TRBJ1-1
v_gene: TRBV28
abundance: -
d_gene: -
CDR3nt: TGTGCCAGCAGTTTAAACAGACTGAACACTGAAGCTTTCTTT
CDR3aa: CASSLNRLNTEAFF

j_gene: TRBJ1-1
v_gene: TRBV6-6
abundance: many
d_gene: -
CDR3nt: TGTGCCAGCACCTACGAGGGGGGGCACACTGAAGCTTTCTTT
CDR3aa: CASTYEGGHTEAFF

j_gene: TRBJ2-3
v_gene: TRBV15
abundance: -
d_gene: -
CDR3nt: TGTGCCACCAGCAGAGACGGGAGTTCTAGCACAGATACGCAGTATTTT
CDR3aa: CATSRDGSSSTDTQYF

j_gene: TRBJ1-2
v_gene: TRBV7-2
abundance: many
d_gene: -
CDR3nt: TGTGCCAGCAGCCCGATGGAGGGGATGAGGGGCTACACCTTC
CDR3aa: CASSPMEGMRGYTF

j_gene: TRBJ1-1
v_gene: TRBV29-1
abundance: -
d_gene: TRBD1
CDR3nt: TGCAGCGTTGCACGGGCAGGGGGAAGAAACAGTAATACTGAAGCTTTCTTT
CDR3aa: CSVARAGGRNSNTEAFF

j_gene: TRBJ1-3
v_gene: TRBV6-5
abundance: few
d_gene: -
CDR3nt: TGTGCCACGACAGGATCGGACGGAAACACCATATATTTT
CDR3aa: CATTGSDGNTIYF

j_gene: TRBJ1-6
v_gene: TRBV7-2
abundance: -
d_gene: -
CDR3nt: TGTGCCAGCAGCCCATCGGGGGTAGTCGGTTCACCCCTCCACTTT
CDR3aa: CASSPSGVVGSPLHF

j_gene: TRBJ2-3
v_gene: TRBV12-3/TRBV12-4
abundance: many
d_gene: -
CDR3nt: TGTGCCAGCAGTGGTGGGGCCTCAAACACAGATACGCAGTATTTT
CDR3aa: CASSGGASNTDTQYF

j_gene: TRBJ2-2
v_gene: TRBV7-3
abundance: many
d_gene: -
CDR3nt: TGTGCCAGCAGCTCCCAGGCTACCGGGGAGCTGTTTTTT
CDR3aa: CASSSQATGELFF

j_gene: TRBJ2-7
v_gene: TRBV2
abundance: -
d_gene: -
CDR3nt: TGTGCCAGCAGTGAGACGAAATACGAGCAGTACTTC
CDR3aa: CASSETKYEQYF

j_gene: TRBJ2-2
v_gene: TRBV6-1
abundance: many
d_gene: -
CDR3nt: TGTGCCAGCGGGAGATCGAACACCGGGGAGCTGTTTTTT
CDR3aa: CASGRSNTGELFF

j_gene: TRBJ2-7
v_gene: TRBV20-1
abundance: -
d_gene: TRBD2
CDR3nt: TGCAGTGCTGGGAGCGGGGGACCCTACGAGCAGTACTTC
CDR3aa: CSAGSGGPYEQYF

j_gene: TRBJ1-2
v_gene: TRBV6-2/TRBV6-3
abundance: few
d_gene: -
CDR3nt: TGTGCCAGCAGTGACGGAACAGGGATTAACTATGGCTACACCTTC
CDR3aa: CASSDGTGINYGYTF

j_gene: TRBJ2-7
v_gene: TRBV2
abundance: -
d_gene: -
CDR3nt: TGTGCCAGCAGACTAGGAGGGGCCCCTTACGAGCAGTACTTC
CDR3aa: CASRLGGAPYEQYF

j_gene: TRBJ2-1
v_gene: TRBV6-2/TRBV6-3
abundance: few
d_gene: -
CDR3nt: TGTGCCAGCCAGGACCGACGGGCTCACAATGAGCAGTTCTTC
CDR3aa: CASQDRRAHNEQFF

j_gene: TRBJ2-2
v_gene: TRBV20-1
abundance: few
d_gene: -
CDR3nt: TGCAGTGCTAGAGATCAGAGGGAGAACACCGGGGAGCTGTTTTTT
CDR3aa: CSARDQRENTGELFF

j_gene: TRBJ1-2
v_gene: TRBV11-2
abundance: many
d_gene: -
CDR3nt: TGTGCCAGCAGCCCAGGGAACTATGGCTACACCTTC
CDR3aa: CASSPGNYGYTF

j_gene: TRBJ2-5
v_gene: TRBV7-2
abundance: many
d_gene: TRBD2
CDR3nt: TGTGCCAGCAGGGAAAGCGGGGGGACTTCTCGGTGGCAAGAGACCCAGTACTTC
CDR3aa: CASRESGGTSRWQETQYF

j_gene: TRBJ2-3
v_gene: TRBV29-1
abundance: -
d_gene: TRBD2
CDR3nt: TGCAGCGTCCTACTAGCGGGGGGCCTGGATACGCAGTATTTT
CDR3aa: CSVLLAGGLDTQYF

j_gene: TRBJ1-1
v_gene: TRBV7-3
abundance: -
d_gene: -
CDR3nt: TGTGCCAGCACCTCCAGGGAGAGGAACACTGAAGCTTTCTTT
CDR3aa: CASTSRERNTEAFF

j_gene: TRBJ2-2
v_gene: TRBV12-3/TRBV12-4
abundance: many
d_gene: -
CDR3nt: TGTGCCAGCAGGTCAAGGTTGGGGGCGGTGAGCGGGGAGCTGTTTTTT
CDR3aa: CASRSRLGAVSGELFF

j_gene: TRBJ2-3
v_gene: TRBV15
abundance: few
d_gene: -
CDR3nt: TGTGCCACCAGCAGAGAATCGGGGGGCGGGACAGATACGCAGTATTTT
CDR3aa: CATSRESGGGTDTQYF

j_gene: TRBJ1-6
v_gene: TRBV12-3/TRBV12-4
abundance: -
d_gene: -
CDR3nt: TGTGCCAGCAGAGACACCTATTCACCCCTCCACTTT
CDR3aa: CASRDTYSPLHF

j_gene: TRBJ2-1
v_gene: TRBV3-1
abundance: -
d_gene: TRBD2
CDR3nt: TGTGCCAGCAGCATCCGGGGGGGCCGGGTCAATGAGCAGTTCTTC
CDR3aa: CASSIRGGRVNEQFF

j_gene: TRBJ1-5
v_gene: TRBV28
abundance: -
d_gene: -
CDR3nt: TGTGCCAGCACCCTGATGACAGGCGAGCAGCCCCAGCATTTT
CDR3aa: CASTLMTGEQPQHF

j_gene: TRBJ1-1
v_gene: TRBV2
abundance: few
d_gene: -
CDR3nt: TGTGCCAGCAGACTACAGGCGGTAGTGAACACTGAAGCTTTCTTT
CDR3aa: CASRLQAVVNTEAFF

j_gene: TRBJ2-7
v_gene: TRBV28
abundance: few
d_gene: TRBD2
CDR3nt: TGTGCCAGCAGCCCAGGGAGGGGACTAGCCCCTTTTCGCAAGCAGTACTTC
CDR3aa: CASSPGRGLAPFRKQYF

j_gene: TRBJ1-5
v_gene: TRBV12-3/TRBV12-4
abundance: many
d_gene: TRBD1
CDR3nt: TGTGCCAGCAGACCCGGGACAGGGGGTAATCGCAATCAGCCCCAGCATTTT
CDR3aa: CASRPGTGGNRNQPQHF

j_gene: TRBJ1-6
v_gene: TRBV19
abundance: few
d_gene: -
CDR3nt: TGTGCCAGTCGGGGAGGGGGAAACTATAATTCACCCCTCCACTTT
CDR3aa: CASRGGGNYNSPLHF

j_gene: TRBJ1-4
v_gene: TRBV7-2
abundance: many
d_gene: -
CDR3nt: TGTGCCAGCAGCTCGTTAAATGAAAAACTGTTTTTT
CDR3aa: CASSSLNEKLFF

j_gene: TRBJ2-3
v_gene: TRBV6-6
abundance: few
d_gene: -
CDR3nt: TGTGCCAGTAGACTTAGCGGCACAGATACGCAGTATTTT
CDR3aa: CASRLSGTDTQYF

j_gene: TRBJ2-3
v_gene: TRBV12-3/TRBV12-4
abundance: -
d_gene: -
CDR3nt: TGTGCCTGCAGTTTGGGCTGGGGATGGGATATGCAGTATTTT
CDR3aa: CACSLGWGWDMQYF

j_gene: TRBJ2-1
v_gene: TRBV4-1
abundance: few
d_gene: TRBD1
CDR3nt: TGCGCCAGCAGCCAACGGACAGGGGTCAGAATTGGGCAGTTCTTC
CDR3aa: CASSQRTGVRIGQFF

j_gene: TRBJ1-1
v_gene: TRBV6-1
abundance: many
d_gene: -
CDR3nt: TGTGCCAGCAGTCTTTACTGGAACACTGAAGCTTTCTTT
CDR3aa: CASSLYWNTEAFF

j_gene: TRBJ2-5
v_gene: TRBV6-2/TRBV6-3
abundance: many
d_gene: TRBD1
CDR3nt: TGTGCCAGCAGTTACGGAACTGGACAGGGGGAAGAGACCCAGTACTTC
CDR3aa: CASSYGTGQGEETQYF

j_gene: TRBJ2-7
v_gene: TRBV28
abundance: many
d_gene: -
CDR3nt: TGTGCCAGCAGTTTATTTGGTCGCGAGCAGTACTTC
CDR3aa: CASSLFGREQYF

j_gene: TRBJ2-5
v_gene: TRBV7-2
abundance: many
d_gene: TRBD2
CDR3nt: TGTGCCAGCAGCCTTCAAGGTCCGGGGGGGCAAGAGACCCAGTACTTC
CDR3aa: CASSLQGPGGQETQYF

j_gene: TRBJ1-6
v_gene: TRBV7-4
abundance: -
d_gene: -
CDR3nt: TGTGCCAGCAGCTTAGAGTCTGGGTCGAATTCACCCCTCCACTTT
CDR3aa: CASSLESGSNSPLHF

j_gene: TRBJ2-7
v_gene: TRBV12-3/TRBV12-4
abundance: many
d_gene: -
CDR3nt: TGTGCCAGCAGTTTGGGACAGCGGGCGAGGTCCTCCTACGAGCAGTACTTC
CDR3aa: CASSLGQRARSSYEQYF

j_gene: TRBJ2-3
v_gene: TRBV5-1
abundance: -
d_gene: -
CDR3nt: TGCGCCAGCAGCAAACAGCTTACTACTAGCACAGATACGCAGTATTTT
CDR3aa: CASSKQLTTSTDTQYF

j_gene: TRBJ2-5
v_gene: TRBV20-1
abundance: -
d_gene: TRBD1
CDR3nt: TGCAGTGCTAGAGATGCCCGACAGGGGGAGACCCAGTACTTC
CDR3aa: CSARDARQGETQYF